A selection of T cell receptor beta chains follows, all from one sample in a study of identical twins. TCRdb re-called the 5' RACE reads with MiXCR, one entry per CDR3 protein. Of approximately 600,000 distinct CDR3 sequences in the sample, 9.5% to 10% were seen once. These data also featured in a second study, about yellow fever vaccine responses in identical twins.

Specimen: PBMCs. These receptors were taken from a woman aged 18-29 years in good health. CDR3s include the opening cysteine and the closing phenylalanine or tryptophan. The D gene is left open where the match is weak. Only some rows state a clone size, as once, few, many or a class for expanded clones.

d_call: TRBD2; j_call: TRBJ2-3; v_call: TRBV11-2; clone_size: few; cdr3_aa: CASSGLAGGGGDTQYF; cdr3_nt: TGTGCCAGCAGCGGACTAGCGGGAGGAGGAGGCGATACGCAGTATTTT
d_call: TRBD1; j_call: TRBJ2-1; v_call: TRBV11-2; clone_size: many; cdr3_aa: CASSLITGAGEQFF; cdr3_nt: TGTGCCAGCAGCTTGATCACAGGGGCGGGTGAGCAGTTCTTC
d_call: TRBD2; j_call: TRBJ2-3; v_call: TRBV4-3; clone_size: many; cdr3_aa: CASSQTGTSGTTDTQYF; cdr3_nt: TGCGCCAGCAGCCAGACGGGGACTAGCGGGACCACAGATACGCAGTATTTT
d_call: .; j_call: TRBJ1-5; v_call: TRBV9; clone_size: .; cdr3_aa: CASSVGSQGPAQHF; cdr3_nt: TGTGCCAGCAGCGTAGGGAGTCAAGGACCGGCCCAGCATTTT
d_call: TRBD2; j_call: TRBJ2-7; v_call: TRBV20-1; clone_size: .; cdr3_aa: CSAGPTTSGTYEQYF; cdr3_nt: TGCAGTGCCGGCCCCACAACTAGCGGGACCTACGAGCAGTACTTC
d_call: .; j_call: TRBJ2-1; v_call: TRBV11-2; clone_size: .; cdr3_aa: CASSQEASSYNEQFF; cdr3_nt: TGTGCCAGCAGCCAAGAGGCTAGCTCCTACAATGAGCAGTTCTTC
d_call: .; j_call: TRBJ2-5; v_call: TRBV4-1; clone_size: .; cdr3_aa: CASRGGFQETQYF; cdr3_nt: TGCGCCAGCAGAGGTGGTTTTCAAGAGACCCAGTACTTC
d_call: .; j_call: TRBJ2-2; v_call: TRBV5-1; clone_size: many; cdr3_aa: CASSLVHSSNTGELFF; cdr3_nt: TGCGCCAGCAGCTTGGTACATAGCAGTAACACCGGGGAGCTGTTTTTT
d_call: TRBD2; j_call: TRBJ2-2; v_call: TRBV9; clone_size: few; cdr3_aa: CASSRSASGGVANTGELFF; cdr3_nt: TGTGCCAGCAGCCGGAGCGCTAGCGGGGGGGTCGCGAACACCGGGGAGCTGTTTTTT
d_call: .; j_call: TRBJ2-5; v_call: TRBV7-7; clone_size: many; cdr3_aa: CASSSRRTAQETQYF; cdr3_nt: TGTGCTAGCAGCAGCCGGAGGACAGCCCAAGAGACCCAGTACTTC
d_call: .; j_call: TRBJ2-5; v_call: TRBV29-1; clone_size: .; cdr3_aa: CSVGGPSRETQYF; cdr3_nt: TGCAGCGTAGGGGGGCCCTCGAGGGAGACCCAGTACTTC
d_call: .; j_call: TRBJ2-1; v_call: TRBV6-5; clone_size: many; cdr3_aa: CASSYSAGDYGEQFF; cdr3_nt: TGTGCCAGCAGTTACTCAGCGGGTGACTACGGGGAGCAGTTCTTC
d_call: .; j_call: TRBJ2-2; v_call: TRBV5-1; clone_size: few; cdr3_aa: CASSSIQGGGELFF; cdr3_nt: TGCGCCAGCAGCTCGATACAGGGTGGCGGGGAGCTGTTTTTT
d_call: TRBD2; j_call: TRBJ2-7; v_call: TRBV7-2; clone_size: .; cdr3_aa: CASSLGLAEGEQYF; cdr3_nt: TGTGCCAGCAGCTTGGGACTAGCGGAAGGCGAGCAGTACTTC
d_call: TRBD2; j_call: TRBJ2-7; v_call: TRBV29-1; clone_size: many; cdr3_aa: CSVYLAEVYEQYF; cdr3_nt: TGCAGCGTGTATCTAGCGGAGGTCTACGAGCAGTACTTC
d_call: .; j_call: TRBJ1-5; v_call: TRBV10-3; clone_size: many; cdr3_aa: CAISEPDNQPQHF; cdr3_nt: TGTGCCATCAGTGAGCCCGATAATCAGCCCCAGCATTTT
d_call: TRBD2; j_call: TRBJ2-7; v_call: TRBV7-9; clone_size: few; cdr3_aa: CASSRAGTTEQYF; cdr3_nt: TGTGCCAGCAGCCGAGCGGGGACGACGGAGCAGTACTTC
d_call: .; j_call: TRBJ2-3; v_call: TRBV6-5; clone_size: few; cdr3_aa: CASSYSYADTQYF; cdr3_nt: TGTGCCAGCAGTTACTCGTATGCCGATACGCAGTATTTT
d_call: TRBD2; j_call: TRBJ2-4; v_call: TRBV10-3; clone_size: many; cdr3_aa: CAIGREGAKNIQYF; cdr3_nt: TGTGCCATCGGCCGGGAGGGAGCCAAAAACATTCAGTACTTC
d_call: TRBD1; j_call: TRBJ1-1; v_call: TRBV11-2; clone_size: .; cdr3_aa: CASSLQTGVNTEAFF; cdr3_nt: TGTGCCAGCAGCCTTCAGACAGGGGTGAACACTGAAGCTTTCTTT
d_call: TRBD1; j_call: TRBJ2-6; v_call: TRBV23-1; clone_size: .; cdr3_aa: CARGQAIRPGANVLTF; cdr3_nt: TGCGCCAGGGGACAGGCAATTAGACCTGGGGCCAACGTCCTGACTTTC
d_call: .; j_call: TRBJ2-1; v_call: TRBV20-1; clone_size: .; cdr3_aa: CSARDPGDNEQFF; cdr3_nt: TGCAGTGCTAGAGATCCCGGGGACAATGAGCAGTTCTTC
d_call: .; j_call: TRBJ2-1; v_call: TRBV12-3/TRBV12-4; clone_size: .; cdr3_aa: CASSFPGEQFF; cdr3_nt: TGTGCCAGCAGTTTTCCTGGGGAGCAGTTCTTC
d_call: .; j_call: TRBJ2-1; v_call: TRBV29-1; clone_size: few; cdr3_aa: CSVEGSWGVEYNEQFF; cdr3_nt: TGCAGCGTTGAAGGTTCTTGGGGGGTCGAGTACAATGAGCAGTTCTTC
d_call: TRBD1; j_call: TRBJ1-2; v_call: TRBV6-5; clone_size: few; cdr3_aa: CASRGQVVGYTF; cdr3_nt: TGTGCCAGCAGAGGACAGGTCGTTGGCTACACCTTC
d_call: .; j_call: TRBJ2-4; v_call: TRBV7-9; clone_size: few; cdr3_aa: CASSLITNIQYF; cdr3_nt: TGTGCCAGCAGTTTAATAACGAACATTCAGTACTTC
d_call: TRBD2; j_call: TRBJ2-1; v_call: TRBV30; clone_size: few; cdr3_aa: CAWSGLAGGLNEQFF; cdr3_nt: TGTGCCTGGAGTGGGCTAGCGGGGGGCCTCAATGAGCAGTTCTTC
d_call: TRBD2; j_call: TRBJ2-3; v_call: TRBV28; clone_size: .; cdr3_aa: CASSLLLAGAGDTQYF; cdr3_nt: TGTGCCAGCAGTTTATTACTAGCGGGAGCCGGAGATACGCAGTATTTT
d_call: .; j_call: TRBJ2-7; v_call: TRBV19; clone_size: few; cdr3_aa: CASSPRIRAENEQYF; cdr3_nt: TGTGCCAGTAGTCCCCGCATAAGGGCTGAAAACGAGCAGTACTTC
d_call: .; j_call: TRBJ1-5; v_call: TRBV10-3; clone_size: .; cdr3_aa: CAISEDHERSNQPQHF; cdr3_nt: TGTGCCATCAGTGAAGATCACGAAAGGAGCAATCAGCCCCAGCATTTT
d_call: .; j_call: TRBJ2-7; v_call: TRBV19; clone_size: few; cdr3_aa: CASSIKGAYEQYF; cdr3_nt: TGTGCCAGTAGTATAAAGGGAGCCTACGAGCAGTACTTC
d_call: TRBD2; j_call: TRBJ2-5; v_call: TRBV5-1; clone_size: many; cdr3_aa: CASSFPPGGVQETQYF; cdr3_nt: TGCGCCAGCAGCTTTCCCCCGGGAGGGGTCCAAGAGACCCAGTACTTC
d_call: TRBD1; j_call: TRBJ2-7; v_call: TRBV20-1; clone_size: .; cdr3_aa: CSAAGTGVWGEQYF; cdr3_nt: TGCAGTGCTGCGGGGACAGGGGTCTGGGGAGAGCAGTACTTC
d_call: .; j_call: TRBJ2-5; v_call: TRBV20-1; clone_size: few; cdr3_aa: CSAIFGRKETQYF; cdr3_nt: TGCAGTGCTATTTTCGGAAGGAAAGAGACCCAGTACTTC
d_call: TRBD1; j_call: TRBJ1-2; v_call: TRBV6-1; clone_size: many; cdr3_aa: CASSRGGPADGYTF; cdr3_nt: TGTGCCAGCAGTCGAGGGGGCCCGGCGGATGGCTACACCTTC
d_call: .; j_call: TRBJ2-7; v_call: TRBV18; clone_size: .; cdr3_aa: CASSPVTGLHTYEQYF; cdr3_nt: TGTGCCAGCTCACCGGTTACCGGGTTACACACCTACGAGCAGTACTTC
d_call: .; j_call: TRBJ1-1; v_call: TRBV24-1; clone_size: many; cdr3_aa: CATSTTNAEAFF; cdr3_nt: TGTGCCACCAGTACGACTAACGCTGAAGCTTTCTTT
d_call: TRBD2; j_call: TRBJ2-1; v_call: TRBV9; clone_size: few; cdr3_aa: CASSPRSGGRPSYNEQFF; cdr3_nt: TGTGCCAGCAGCCCCCGATCTGGCGGGAGGCCCTCCTACAATGAGCAGTTCTTC
d_call: .; j_call: TRBJ1-5; v_call: TRBV19; clone_size: .; cdr3_aa: CASCQNPYSNQPQHF; cdr3_nt: TGTGCCTCCTGCCAGAACCCATATAGCAATCAGCCCCAGCATTTT
d_call: .; j_call: TRBJ1-1; v_call: TRBV6-1; clone_size: .; cdr3_aa: CASSALGGAMNTEAFF; cdr3_nt: TGTGCCAGCAGTGCCTTGGGGGGGGCCATGAACACTGAAGCTTTCTTT
d_call: TRBD1; j_call: TRBJ2-7; v_call: TRBV29-1; clone_size: .; cdr3_aa: CSVVGGQGILHEQYF; cdr3_nt: TGCAGCGTTGTAGGGGGACAGGGGATTCTCCACGAGCAGTACTTC
d_call: TRBD1; j_call: TRBJ2-7; v_call: TRBV6-2/TRBV6-3; clone_size: .; cdr3_aa: CASSTGQGNYEQYF; cdr3_nt: TGTGCCAGCAGCACAGGACAGGGCAACTACGAGCAGTACTTC
d_call: .; j_call: TRBJ1-4; v_call: TRBV7-2; clone_size: few; cdr3_aa: CASSLNWGLTNEKLFF; cdr3_nt: TGTGCCAGCAGCTTAAATTGGGGTTTAACTAATGAAAAACTGTTTTTT
d_call: .; j_call: TRBJ2-7; v_call: TRBV11-2; clone_size: many; cdr3_aa: CASSLIHEQYF; cdr3_nt: TGTGCCAGCAGCTTAATCCACGAGCAGTACTTC
d_call: .; j_call: TRBJ1-4; v_call: TRBV12-3/TRBV12-4; clone_size: few; cdr3_aa: CASSRDGTNEKLFF; cdr3_nt: TGTGCCAGCAGCCGGGACGGGACTAATGAAAAACTGTTTTTT
d_call: .; j_call: TRBJ2-3; v_call: TRBV7-8; clone_size: .; cdr3_aa: CASIIVAFTRSSTDTQYF; cdr3_nt: TGTGCCAGCATCATCGTAGCCTTTACGCGATCCAGCACAGATACGCAGTATTTT
d_call: TRBD2; j_call: TRBJ2-7; v_call: TRBV9; clone_size: few; cdr3_aa: CASSVSGTSSYEQYF; cdr3_nt: TGTGCCAGCAGCGTCTCCGGGACTAGCTCCTACGAGCAGTACTTC
d_call: TRBD2; j_call: TRBJ2-7; v_call: TRBV28; clone_size: few; cdr3_aa: CASTKGLDEQYF; cdr3_nt: TGTGCCAGCACCAAGGGACTAGACGAGCAGTACTTC
d_call: .; j_call: TRBJ2-7; v_call: TRBV14; clone_size: .; cdr3_aa: CASSPVGSGLDYEQYF; cdr3_nt: TGTGCCAGCAGCCCTGTCGGAAGCGGCTTGGACTACGAGCAGTACTTC
d_call: .; j_call: TRBJ2-2; v_call: TRBV29-1; clone_size: many; cdr3_aa: CSVTGQTHTGELFF; cdr3_nt: TGCAGCGTAACCGGCCAGACCCACACCGGGGAGCTGTTTTTT
d_call: .; j_call: TRBJ2-3; v_call: TRBV7-2; clone_size: many; cdr3_aa: CASSPPSSTDTQYF; cdr3_nt: TGTGCCAGCAGCCCTCCCTCCAGCACAGATACGCAGTATTTT
d_call: .; j_call: TRBJ1-3; v_call: TRBV12-3/TRBV12-4; clone_size: .; cdr3_aa: CASTRGISGNTIYF; cdr3_nt: TGTGCCAGCACCAGAGGGATCTCTGGAAACACCATATATTTT
d_call: TRBD2; j_call: TRBJ2-2; v_call: TRBV6-4; clone_size: few; cdr3_aa: CASSKLAGTGELFF; cdr3_nt: TGTGCCAGCAGTAAACTAGCGGGCACCGGGGAGCTGTTTTTT